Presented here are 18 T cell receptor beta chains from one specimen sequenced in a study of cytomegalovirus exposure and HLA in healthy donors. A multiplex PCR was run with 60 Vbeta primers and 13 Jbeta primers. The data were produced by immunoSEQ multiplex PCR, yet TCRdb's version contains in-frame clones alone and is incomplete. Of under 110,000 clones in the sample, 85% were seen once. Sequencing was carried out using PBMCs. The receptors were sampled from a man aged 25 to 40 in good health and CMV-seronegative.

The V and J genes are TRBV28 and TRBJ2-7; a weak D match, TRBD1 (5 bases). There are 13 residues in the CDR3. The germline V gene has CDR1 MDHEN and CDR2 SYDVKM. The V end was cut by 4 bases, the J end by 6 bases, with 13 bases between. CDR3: CASSSSTGAEQYF. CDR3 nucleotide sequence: TGTGCCAGCAGTTCAAGTACAGGAGCCGAGCAGTACTTC. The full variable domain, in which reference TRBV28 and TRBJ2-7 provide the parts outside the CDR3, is DVKVTQSSRYLVKRTGEKVFLECVQDMDHENMFWYRQDPGLGLRLIYFSYDVKMKEKGDIPEGYSVSREKKERFSLILESASTNQTSMYLCASSSSTGAEQYFGPGTRLTVT.

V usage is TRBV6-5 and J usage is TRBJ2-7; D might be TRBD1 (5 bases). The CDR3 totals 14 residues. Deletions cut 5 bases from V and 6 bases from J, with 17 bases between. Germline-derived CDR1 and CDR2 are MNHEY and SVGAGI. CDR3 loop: CASSPRDSEIEQYF. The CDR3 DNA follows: TGTGCCAGCAGTCCCAGGGATTCGGAAATCGAGCAGTACTTC.

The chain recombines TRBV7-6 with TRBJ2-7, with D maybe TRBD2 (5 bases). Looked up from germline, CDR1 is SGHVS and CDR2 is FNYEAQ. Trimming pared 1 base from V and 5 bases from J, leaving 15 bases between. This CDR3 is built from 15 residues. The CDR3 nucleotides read TGTGCCAGCAGCTTAGTAGGAGGAGGTCGGGACGAGCAGTACTTC. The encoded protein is CASSLVGGGRDEQYF.

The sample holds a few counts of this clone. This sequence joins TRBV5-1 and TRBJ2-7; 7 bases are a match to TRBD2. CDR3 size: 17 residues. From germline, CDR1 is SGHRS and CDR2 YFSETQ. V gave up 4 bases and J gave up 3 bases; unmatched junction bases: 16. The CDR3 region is CASSVRGGPLLFYEQYF. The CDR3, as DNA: TGCGCCAGCAGCGTCCGCGGGGGACCCCTTCTGTTCTACGAGCAGTACTTC.

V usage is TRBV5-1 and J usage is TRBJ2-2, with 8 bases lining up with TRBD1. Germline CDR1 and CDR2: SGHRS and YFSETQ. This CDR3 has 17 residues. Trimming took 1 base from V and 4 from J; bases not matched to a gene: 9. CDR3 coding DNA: TGCGCCAGCAGCTTGTTGCCGGGGACAGGTAGCACCGGGGAGCTGTTTTTT. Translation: CASSLLPGTGSTGELFF.

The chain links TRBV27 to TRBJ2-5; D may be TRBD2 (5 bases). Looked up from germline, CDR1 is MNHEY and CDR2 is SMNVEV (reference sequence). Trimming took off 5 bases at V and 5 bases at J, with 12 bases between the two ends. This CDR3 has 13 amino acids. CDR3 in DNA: TGTGCCAGCAGTGACCGGGAAGGGGAGACCCAGTACTTC. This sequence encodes CASSDREGETQYF.

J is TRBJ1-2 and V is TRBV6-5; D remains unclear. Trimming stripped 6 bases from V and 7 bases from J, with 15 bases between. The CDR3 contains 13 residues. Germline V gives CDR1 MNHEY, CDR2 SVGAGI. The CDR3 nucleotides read TGTGCCAGCAGCCGATCAGAGGGCGGTGGCTACACCTTC. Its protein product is CASSRSEGGGYTF.

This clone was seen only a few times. Here the CDR3 DNA reads TGTGCCAGCAGCCAACAGTCGTCGGAGACCCAGTACTTC. Translation: CASSQQSSETQYF. The genes are TRBV2 and TRBJ2-5; D gene unclear. V was pared by 6 bases and J by 5 bases, with 13 bases between. CDR3 length: 13 amino acids. Germline CDR1 and CDR2: SNHLY and FYNNEI.

The CDR3: CASSLTGRSAFF. In nucleotides, the CDR3 is TGTGCCAGTAGCCTTACTGGTCGTAGCGCTTTCTTT. The chain links TRBV19 to TRBJ1-1, with D uncertain. This CDR3 is built from 12 residues. The germline V and J ends were trimmed by 6 bases and 11 bases, with 16 bases remaining between them. Germline assignment: CDR1 LNHDA and CDR2 SQIVND (reference sequence).

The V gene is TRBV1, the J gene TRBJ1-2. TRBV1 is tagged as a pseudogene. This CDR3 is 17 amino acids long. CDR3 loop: CTSSPGRGALLPYGYTF. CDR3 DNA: TGCACCAGCAGCCCCGGGCGGGGTGCTCTTCTTCCCTATGGCTACACCTTC.

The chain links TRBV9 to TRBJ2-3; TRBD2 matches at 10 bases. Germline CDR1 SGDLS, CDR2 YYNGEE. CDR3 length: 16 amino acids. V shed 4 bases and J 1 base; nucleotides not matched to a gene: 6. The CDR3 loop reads CASSTLAGVGTDTQYF. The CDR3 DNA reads TGTGCCAGCAGCACCCTAGCGGGAGTGGGCACAGATACGCAGTATTTT. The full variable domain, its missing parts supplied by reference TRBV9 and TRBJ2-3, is DSGVTQTPKHLITATGQRVTLRCSPRSGDLSVYWYQQSLDQGLQFLIQYYNGEERAKGNILERFSAQQFPDLHSELNLSSLELGDSALYFCASSTLAGVGTDTQYFGPGTRLTVL.

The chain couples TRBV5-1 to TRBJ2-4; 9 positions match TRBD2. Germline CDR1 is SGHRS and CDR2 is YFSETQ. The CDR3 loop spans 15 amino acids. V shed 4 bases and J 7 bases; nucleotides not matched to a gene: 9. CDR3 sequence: CASSVSGGLANIQYF. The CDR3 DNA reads TGCGCCAGCAGCGTCAGCGGGGGACTAGCTAACATTCAGTACTTC.

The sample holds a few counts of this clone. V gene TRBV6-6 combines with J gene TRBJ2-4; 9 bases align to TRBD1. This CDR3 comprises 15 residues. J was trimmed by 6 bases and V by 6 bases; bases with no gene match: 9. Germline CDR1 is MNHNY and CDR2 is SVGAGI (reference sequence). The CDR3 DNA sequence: TGTGCCAGCAGACCAACCGGGACAGGGAGAAACATTCAGTACTTC. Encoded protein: CASRPTGTGRNIQYF.

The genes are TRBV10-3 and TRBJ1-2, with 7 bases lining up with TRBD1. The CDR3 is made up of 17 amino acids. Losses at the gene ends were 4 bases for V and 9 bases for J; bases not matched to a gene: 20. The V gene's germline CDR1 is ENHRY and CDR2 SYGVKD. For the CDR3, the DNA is TGTGCCATCAGTGGTGGGATTACGGACAGGAAATATGGAAGCTACACCTTC. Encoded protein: CAISGGITDRKYGSYTF.

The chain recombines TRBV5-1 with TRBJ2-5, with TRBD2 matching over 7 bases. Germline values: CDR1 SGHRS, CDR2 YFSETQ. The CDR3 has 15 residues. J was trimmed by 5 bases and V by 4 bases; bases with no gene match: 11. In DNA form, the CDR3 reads TGCGCCAGCAGCACGGGCGGGGGTAAATTGGAGACCCAGTACTTC. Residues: CASSTGGGKLETQYF.

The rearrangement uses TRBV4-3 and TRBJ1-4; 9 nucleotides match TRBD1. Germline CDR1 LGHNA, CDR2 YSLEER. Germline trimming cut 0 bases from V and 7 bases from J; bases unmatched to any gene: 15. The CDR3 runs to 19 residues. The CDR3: CASSQDEWDRDFEAEKLFF. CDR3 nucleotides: TGCGCCAGCAGCCAAGATGAGTGGGACAGGGATTTTGAAGCTGAAAAACTGTTTTTT.

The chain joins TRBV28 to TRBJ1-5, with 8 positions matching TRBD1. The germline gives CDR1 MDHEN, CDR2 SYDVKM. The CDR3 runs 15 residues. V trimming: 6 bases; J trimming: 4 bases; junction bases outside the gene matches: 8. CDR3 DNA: TGTGCCAGCAGGTCGAACCGGGACAGGAATCAGCCCCAGCATTTT. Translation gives CASRSNRDRNQPQHF.

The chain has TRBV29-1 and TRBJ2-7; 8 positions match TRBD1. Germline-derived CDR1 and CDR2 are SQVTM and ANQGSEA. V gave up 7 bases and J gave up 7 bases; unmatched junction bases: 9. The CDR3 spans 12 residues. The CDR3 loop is CSAEGQDWEQYF. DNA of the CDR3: TGCAGCGCAGAGGGACAGGACTGGGAGCAGTACTTC.